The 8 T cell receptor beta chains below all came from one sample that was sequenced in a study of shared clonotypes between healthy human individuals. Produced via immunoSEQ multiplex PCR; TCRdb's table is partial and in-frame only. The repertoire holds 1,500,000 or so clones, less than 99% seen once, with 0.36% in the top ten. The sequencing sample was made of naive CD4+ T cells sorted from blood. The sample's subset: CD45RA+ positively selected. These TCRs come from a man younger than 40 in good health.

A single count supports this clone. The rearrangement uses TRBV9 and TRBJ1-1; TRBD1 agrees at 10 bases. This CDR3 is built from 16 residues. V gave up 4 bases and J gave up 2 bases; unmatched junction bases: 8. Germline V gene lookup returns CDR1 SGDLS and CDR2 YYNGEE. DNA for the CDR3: TGTGCCAGCAGCCCGGGACAGGGGACCCCTAACACTGAAGCTTTCTTT. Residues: CASSPGQGTPNTEAFF.

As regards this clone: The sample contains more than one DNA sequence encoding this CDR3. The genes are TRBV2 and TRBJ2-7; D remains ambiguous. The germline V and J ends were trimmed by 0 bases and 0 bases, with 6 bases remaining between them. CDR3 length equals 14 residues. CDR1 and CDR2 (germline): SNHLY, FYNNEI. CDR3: CASSEARGSYEQYF. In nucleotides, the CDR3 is TGTGCCAGCAGTGAAGCGCGCGGCTCCTACGAGCAGTACTTC.

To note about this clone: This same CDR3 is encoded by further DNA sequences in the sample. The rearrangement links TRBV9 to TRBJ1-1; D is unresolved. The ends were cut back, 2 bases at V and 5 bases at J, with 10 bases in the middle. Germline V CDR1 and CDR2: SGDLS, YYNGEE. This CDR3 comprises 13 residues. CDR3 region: CASSVLSGTEAFF. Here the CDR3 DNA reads TGTGCCAGCAGCGTTCTGAGTGGGACTGAAGCTTTCTTT. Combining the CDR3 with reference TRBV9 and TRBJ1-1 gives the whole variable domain DSGVTQTPKHLITATGQRVTLRCSPRSGDLSVYWYQQSLDQGLQFLIQYYNGEERAKGNILERFSAQQFPDLHSELNLSSLELGDSALYFCASSVLSGTEAFFGQGTRLTVV.

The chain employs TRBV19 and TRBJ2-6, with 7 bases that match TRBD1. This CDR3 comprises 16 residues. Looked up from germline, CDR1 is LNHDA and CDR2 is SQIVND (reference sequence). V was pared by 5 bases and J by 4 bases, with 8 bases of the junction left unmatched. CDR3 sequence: CASSRTGQLGANVLTF. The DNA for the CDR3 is TGTGCCAGTAGTCGGACAGGTCAATTAGGGGCCAACGTCCTGACTTTC.

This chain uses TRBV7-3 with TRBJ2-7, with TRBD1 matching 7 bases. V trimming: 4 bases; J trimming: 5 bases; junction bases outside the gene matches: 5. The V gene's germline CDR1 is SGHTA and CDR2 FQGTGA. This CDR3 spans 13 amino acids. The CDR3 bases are TGTGCCAGCAGCTCGACAGGGTCGAACGAGCAGTACTTC. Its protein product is CASSSTGSNEQYF.

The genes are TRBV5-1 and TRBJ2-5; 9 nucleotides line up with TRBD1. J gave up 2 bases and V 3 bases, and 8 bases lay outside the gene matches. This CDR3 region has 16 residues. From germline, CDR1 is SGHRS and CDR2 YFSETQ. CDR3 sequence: CASSSRQGVPQETQYF. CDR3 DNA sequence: TGCGCCAGCAGCTCCAGACAGGGGGTCCCTCAAGAGACCCAGTACTTC.

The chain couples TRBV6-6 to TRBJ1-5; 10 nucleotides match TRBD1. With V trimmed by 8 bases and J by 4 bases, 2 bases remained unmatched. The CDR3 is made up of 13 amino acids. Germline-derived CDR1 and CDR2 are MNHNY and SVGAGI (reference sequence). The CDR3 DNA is TGTGCCAGCGACAGGGGGCTAAATCAGCCCCAGCATTTT. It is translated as CASDRGLNQPQHF.

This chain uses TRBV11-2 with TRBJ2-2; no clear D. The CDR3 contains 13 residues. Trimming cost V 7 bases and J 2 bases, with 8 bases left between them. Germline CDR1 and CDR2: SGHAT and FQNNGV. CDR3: CASTYDNTGELFF. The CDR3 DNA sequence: TGTGCCAGCACCTACGACAACACCGGGGAGCTGTTTTTT.